This T cell receptor (beta chain) was sequenced for a study of cytomegalovirus exposure and HLA in healthy donors. J was trimmed by 4 bases and V by 3 bases; bases with no gene match: 13. The length of the CDR3 is 18 residues. The V gene's germline CDR1 is SGHRS and CDR2 YFSETQ. Findings and caveats of the study: After further analysis at a later stage, 16,951 TCR beta sequences were associated with HLA alleles at 0.05 false discovery rate.

PCR was performed using 60 Vbeta and 13 Jbeta primers. This table comes from immunoSEQ multiplex PCR, and its TCRdb copy is limited to in-frame clones, with some not included. This repertoire comprises about 160,000 clones; its ten largest clones make up roughly 1.3%. Of note for this clone: Its antigen is not known.

The sequenced sample was PBMCs. The chain joins TRBV5-1 to TRBJ1-2; 12 positions agree with TRBD1. This receptor was identified in a woman in her sixties or seventies in good health and CMV-seronegative. In DNA, the CDR3 is TGCGCCAGCAGCTCTGACGTCCCGGGACAGGGGGCGGGCTATGGCTACACCTTC. Its protein is CASSSDVPGQGAGYGYTF.